What follows are 28 T cell receptor beta chains derived from one specimen sequenced in a study of blood T cell repertoires in COVID-19. Data came from immunoSEQ multiplex PCR; TCRdb stores just in-frame clones and leaves some out. The sample comprises fewer than 300,000 clones, more than 70% of which are singletons, and approximately 6% rests with the top ten. Sequenced input: peripheral blood. These receptors were taken from an older man with acute or convalescent COVID-19.

The chain combines TRBV5-5 with TRBJ1-2; 7 nucleotides match TRBD1. The length of the CDR3 is 13 residues. Germline V gene sequence: CDR1 SGHKS, CDR2 YYEKEE (reference sequence). Trimming removed 4 bases from V and 2 bases from J; junction bases left unmatched: 2. Written as DNA, the CDR3 is TGTGCCAGCAGCCCGGGACAGAACTATGGCTACACCTTC. Translated, it gives CASSPGQNYGYTF.

V gene TRBV18 combines with J gene TRBJ1-5, with 7 bases lining up with TRBD1. The V gene's germline CDR1 is KGHSH and CDR2 LQKENI. CDR3 length equals 15 residues. Trimming removed 6 bases from V and 5 bases from J; junction bases left unmatched: 10. CDR3 nucleotides: TGTGCCAGCTCCCCAGGGACAGATTTTTATCAGCCCCAGCATTTT. Protein: CASSPGTDFYQPQHF.

This sequence joins TRBV5-1 and TRBJ2-5; 9 bases match TRBD2. Looked up from germline, CDR1 is SGHRS and CDR2 is YFSETQ. Trimming took 4 bases from V and 2 from J; bases not matched to a gene: 15. The CDR3 has 18 amino acids. The CDR3 nucleotides read TGCGCCAGCAGCCTATTTAGTAGCGGGAGAAGGGGACAAGAGACCCAGTACTTC. Protein sequence: CASSLFSSGRRGQETQYF.

V and J are TRBV5-3 and TRBJ1-1; TRBD1 matches 8 bases. TRBV5-3 has ORF status, its function being uncertain. V dropped 4 bases and J dropped 4; count of bases not matched to a gene: 21. The CDR3 length is 19 residues. CDR3 region: CARSAGNPENRGEVTEAFF. CDR3 nucleotide sequence: TGTGCCAGAAGCGCGGGTAATCCCGAAAACAGGGGGGAGGTCACTGAAGCTTTCTTT.

This chain joins TRBV19 and TRBJ2-1; 7 bases fit TRBD2. The CDR3 runs 15 residues. J was trimmed by 10 bases and V by 3 bases; bases with no gene match: 12. CDR1 and CDR2 from the germline V gene are LNHDA and SQIVND (reference sequence). CDR3 nucleotide sequence: TGTGCCAGTAGTATGGGGAACCTAGCGGTTGGGGAGCAGTTCTTC. Translated: CASSMGNLAVGEQFF.

The gene calls are TRBV11-2 and TRBJ2-1; the match to TRBD2 covers 8 bases. This CDR3 contains 14 residues. V trimming: 5 bases; J trimming: 7 bases; junction bases outside the gene matches: 7. Germline values: CDR1 SGHAT, CDR2 FQNNGV. CDR3 sequence reads: CASSRPGLGNEQFF. The CDR3 DNA sequence: TGTGCCAGCAGCCGACCGGGACTAGGTAATGAGCAGTTCTTC.

This clone appeared a few times. This chain uses TRBV5-1 with TRBJ2-1; D possibly corresponds to TRBD1 (5 bases). Trimming pared 0 bases from V and 2 bases from J, leaving 9 bases between. CDR3 length: 15 residues. Per germline, CDR1 SGHRS and CDR2 YFSETQ. Here the CDR3 DNA reads TGCGCCAGCAGCTTGGGGGGCTTAGCCTACAATGAGCAGTTCTTC. Its protein product is CASSLGGLAYNEQFF.

The chain has TRBV2 and TRBJ2-7; 7 nucleotides agree with TRBD1. The CDR3 covers 13 residues. After removal of 8 bases from V and 7 bases from J, the junction contained 11 bases not matched to a gene. Germline CDR1 SNHLY, CDR2 FYNNEI. CDR3 loop: CASVITGVGEQYF. In DNA, the CDR3 is TGTGCCAGCGTAATTACAGGGGTGGGTGAGCAGTACTTC.

This clone was counted between two and nine times. J is TRBJ2-1 and V is TRBV20-1; 12 positions agree with TRBD2. The CDR3 contains 17 residues. The V gene's germline CDR1 is DFQATT and CDR2 SNEGSKA (reference sequence). V lost 3 bases to trimming and J lost 4 bases; unmatched junction nucleotides: 10. CDR3 nucleotide sequence: TGCAGTGCTAGTAAGGTCTGGACTAGCGGGGCGTACAATGAGCAGTTCTTC. Amino acids: CSASKVWTSGAYNEQFF.

Regarding this clone: Other DNA sequences in this sample translate to the same CDR3. V and J are TRBV28 and TRBJ1-1; possibly TRBD1 for D (5 bases). Germline-derived CDR1 and CDR2 are MDHEN and SYDVKM. Trimming cost V 2 bases and J 4 bases, with 8 bases left between them. The CDR3 sequence is 13 residues long. CDR3 sequence: CASSLGGGTEAFF. The CDR3 DNA is TGTGCCAGCAGTTTAGGGGGGGGCACTGAAGCTTTCTTT.

This clone showed up just a few times. The chain joins TRBV5-5 to TRBJ2-7; possibly TRBD2 for D (6 bases). This CDR3 comprises 14 residues. Germline V CDR1 and CDR2: SGHKS, YYEKEE (reference sequence). Trimming cost V 3 bases and J 6 bases, with 16 bases left between them. The CDR3 protein is CASSSQGGGVEQYF. CDR3 coding DNA: TGTGCCAGCAGCTCTCAGGGAGGAGGAGTCGAGCAGTACTTC.

This sequence joins TRBV9 and TRBJ2-2; 11 bases are a match to TRBD2. After removal of 0 bases from V and 4 bases from J, the junction contained 11 bases not matched to a gene. Germline CDR1 is SGDLS and CDR2 is YYNGEE. This CDR3 is 19 amino acids long. CDR3 coding DNA: TGTGCCAGCAGCGTAGCGGGGATTAGCGGGGGGGCGACCACCGGGGAGCTGTTTTTT. Its protein product is CASSVAGISGGATTGELFF.

The chain employs TRBV28 and TRBJ2-1, with 11 bases that match TRBD2. This CDR3 region has 15 residues. The germline V gene encodes CDR1 MDHEN and CDR2 SYDVKM. V trimming: 8 bases; J trimming: 4 bases; junction bases outside the gene matches: 7. CDR3 in DNA: TGTGCCAGCGACCCGACTAGCGGGAAATACAATGAGCAGTTCTTC. Encoded protein: CASDPTSGKYNEQFF.

The V and J genes are TRBV2 and TRBJ1-1, with D perhaps TRBD1 (6 bases). The CDR3 has 13 amino acids. CDR1 and CDR2 from the germline V gene are SNHLY and FYNNEI. V gave up 4 bases and J gave up 6 bases, with 12 bases separating them. CDR3 nucleotide sequence: TGTGCCAGCAGTGTTCTTCACAGGGCTGAAGCTTTCTTT. Translating it yields CASSVLHRAEAFF.

The chain has TRBV7-8 and TRBJ2-3; D perhaps matches TRBD2 (6 bases). The V gene's germline CDR1 is SGHVS and CDR2 FQNEAQ. The CDR3 loop spans 18 amino acids. V was cut by 1 base and J by 2 bases, with 19 bases left in between. For the CDR3, the DNA is TGTGCCAGCAGCTTAGTCTTGCGGTTGGAGGGAATCACAGATACGCAGTATTTT. It encodes CASSLVLRLEGITDTQYF. The full variable domain, completed using reference TRBV7-8 and TRBJ2-3, is GAGVSQSPRYKVAKRGQDVALRCDPISGHVSLFWYQQALGQGPEFLTYFQNEAQLDKSGLPSDRFFAERPEGSVSTLKIQRTQQEDSAVYLCASSLVLRLEGITDTQYFGPGTRLTVL.

CDR3 sequence: CASSLTSGSPNIQYF. CDR3 nucleotides: TGCGCCAGCAGCTTGACTAGCGGGAGCCCCAACATTCAGTACTTC. The chain recombines TRBV5-1 with TRBJ2-4; TRBD2 matches at 11 bases. V trimming: 1 base; J trimming: 7 bases; junction bases outside the gene matches: 4. Germline CDR1 and CDR2: SGHRS and YFSETQ. The CDR3 contains 15 residues.

This clone has a handful of counts. V is TRBV28 and J is TRBJ2-3, with TRBD1 identical over 7 bases. The CDR3 totals 15 residues. With 6 bases clipped from V and 2 bases from J, the junction kept 8 bases outside the gene matches. In germline, CDR1 is MDHEN, CDR2 SYDVKM. As DNA, the CDR3 is TGTGCCAGCAGACGACAGGGTACGGTCACAGATACGCAGTATTTT. This encodes CASRRQGTVTDTQYF.

The rearrangement links TRBV5-4 to TRBJ2-1, with D possibly matching TRBD2 (7 bases). V lost 10 bases, J lost 8 bases, and 16 bases lay in between. The CDR3 has 12 amino acids. In germline, CDR1 is SGHNT, CDR2 YYREEE (reference sequence). The CDR3 nucleotides read TGTGCCTCCAGGGGAGGGTCCGATGAGCAGTTCTTC. Protein: CASRGGSDEQFF. Supplemented by reference TRBV5-4 and TRBJ2-1, the full variable domain reads ETGVTQSPTHLIKTRGQQVTLRCSSQSGHNTVSWYQQALGQGPQFIFQYYREEENGRGNFPPRFSGLQFPNYSSELNVNALELDDSALYLCASRGGSDEQFFGPGTRLTVL.

V usage is TRBV5-1 and J usage is TRBJ2-7; the D gene is possibly TRBD2 (5 bases). The germline V gene encodes CDR1 SGHRS and CDR2 YFSETQ. This CDR3 spans 15 amino acids. Trimming took off 1 base at V and 3 bases at J, with 14 bases between the two ends. The CDR3: CASSLSNPAVYEQYF. Here the CDR3 DNA reads TGCGCCAGCAGCTTGTCCAACCCAGCGGTCTACGAGCAGTACTTC.

The chain links TRBV6-2 or TRBV6-3 to TRBJ1-2; D unresolved. There are 14 residues in the CDR3. With 2 bases removed from V and 7 bases from J, the gap between germline ends came to 14 bases. Germline V CDR1 and CDR2: MNHEY, SVGEGT. Here the CDR3 reads CASSYDSTRSGYTF. The CDR3 DNA is TGTGCCAGCAGTTACGACTCAACCCGGAGTGGCTACACCTTC.

The sample holds one count of this clone. The chain employs TRBV5-1 and TRBJ1-1, with 7 nucleotides matching TRBD1. The CDR3 length is 15 residues. Trimming cost V 4 bases and J 2 bases; bases outside gene matches: 8. CDR1 is SGHRS, CDR2 YFSETQ, per germline. Written as DNA, the CDR3 is TGCGCCAGCAGCGCCTTGACAGGGCGTAACACTGAAGCTTTCTTT. Residues: CASSALTGRNTEAFF. Drawing the rest from reference TRBV5-1 and TRBJ1-1, the complete variable domain is KAGVTQTPRYLIKTRGQQVTLSCSPISGHRSVSWYQQTPGQGLQFLFEYFSETQRNKGNFPGRFSGRQFSNSRSEMNVSTLELGDSALYLCASSALTGRNTEAFFGQGTRLTVV.

The chain links TRBV30 to TRBJ2-5; 11 bases are shared with TRBD2. CDR1 GTSNPN and CDR2 SVGIG come from the germline V gene (reference sequence). CDR3 length equals 14 residues. V lost 2 bases, J lost 5 bases, and 4 bases stayed unmatched. CDR3 protein: CAWSTGLAGETQYF. CDR3 DNA: TGTGCCTGGAGTACCGGACTAGCGGGTGAGACCCAGTACTTC.

This CDR3 reads CASSLGLYNEQFF. The CDR3 DNA sequence: TGTGCCAGCAGCTTGGGACTATACAATGAGCAGTTCTTC. This chain connects TRBV11-2 to TRBJ2-1, with TRBD2 matching over 7 bases. Germline lookup yields CDR1 SGHAT and CDR2 FQNNGV. The CDR3 length is 13 residues. The ends lost 3 bases at V and 4 bases at J; junction bases unmatched: 0.

CDR3 DNA: TGCGCCAGCAGCTTACACTACCAGAACACTGAAGCTTTCTTT. Its translation: CASSLHYQNTEAFF. The chain uses TRBV5-1 and TRBJ1-1; D call uncertain. Trimming removed 2 bases at V and 1 base at J, with 9 bases between. CDR1 is SGHRS and CDR2 is YFSETQ in the germline V gene. CDR3 length: 14 amino acids.

This sequence joins TRBV24-1 and TRBJ2-1; 15 bases agree with TRBD2. Trimming removed 2 bases from V and 2 bases from J; junction bases left unmatched: 6. Germline lookup yields CDR1 KGHDR and CDR2 SFDVKD. This CDR3 has 19 residues. The CDR3 reads CATSDSGLAGGRPYNEQFF. The CDR3 DNA sequence: TGTGCCACCAGTGATTCGGGACTAGCGGGAGGTCGGCCCTACAATGAGCAGTTCTTC.

Points on this clone: The sample has other DNA sequences that encode this CDR3 too. V and J are TRBV18 and TRBJ2-5; 7 positions agree with TRBD2. With V trimmed by 3 bases and J by 1 base, 5 bases remained unmatched. The CDR3 runs to 15 residues. Per germline, CDR1 KGHSH and CDR2 LQKENI. CDR3 residues: CASSPLAGAQETQYF. CDR3 coding DNA: TGTGCCAGCTCACCCCTGGCGGGAGCCCAAGAGACCCAGTACTTC.

V is TRBV7-3 and J is TRBJ2-1; 7 positions match TRBD2. The CDR3 has 12 residues. Germline trimming cut 6 bases from V and 9 bases from J; bases unmatched to any gene: 5. The germline gives CDR1 SGHTA, CDR2 FQGTGA. The CDR3 DNA follows: TGTGCCAGCAGACCATCGGGGGGTGAGCAGTTCTTC. This encodes CASRPSGGEQFF.

This chain joins TRBV28 and TRBJ1-2; 9 bases map to TRBD1. The CDR3 covers 15 residues. Germline V gene lookup returns CDR1 MDHEN and CDR2 SYDVKM. The trim removed 6 bases at V and 8 bases at J, leaving 13 bases unmatched. The CDR3 DNA sequence: TGTGCCAGCAGGCCGGGACAGGGTAGTCACTCGGGCTACACCTTC. It is translated as CASRPGQGSHSGYTF.